This T cell receptor (beta chain) came from a study of blood T cell repertoires in COVID-19. Study background: Specimens from acute and convalescent COVID-19 originated in the United States, Italy and Spain. PBMCs, B-cell-depleted T cells, or T cells provided the cDNA or gDNA that made up the material.

Study processing details: From reference gene primer amplification, estimates of nucleated cell counts were derived. The assay was immunoSEQ multiplex PCR, and TCRdb's table has in-frame clones only and misses some. The V and J calls and clone size are taken from that table; D and trimming were inferred from the DNA. Of roughly 200,000 clones in the sample, about 88% were seen once. Seattle researchers signed up patients amid active infection and tracked them longitudinally. The clonotype originates from a woman aged 45-65 years with COVID-19, enrolled during active disease. The specimen was peripheral blood.

CDR3: CSGRAGSGNTIYF. As DNA, the CDR3 is TGCAGCGGCAGGGCCGGCTCTGGAAACACCATATATTTT. This chain uses TRBV29-1 with TRBJ1-3, with D perhaps matching TRBD1 (5 bases). This CDR3 has 13 residues. In germline, CDR1 is SQVTM, CDR2 ANQGSEA. Deletions cut 7 bases from V and 0 bases from J, with 10 bases between.